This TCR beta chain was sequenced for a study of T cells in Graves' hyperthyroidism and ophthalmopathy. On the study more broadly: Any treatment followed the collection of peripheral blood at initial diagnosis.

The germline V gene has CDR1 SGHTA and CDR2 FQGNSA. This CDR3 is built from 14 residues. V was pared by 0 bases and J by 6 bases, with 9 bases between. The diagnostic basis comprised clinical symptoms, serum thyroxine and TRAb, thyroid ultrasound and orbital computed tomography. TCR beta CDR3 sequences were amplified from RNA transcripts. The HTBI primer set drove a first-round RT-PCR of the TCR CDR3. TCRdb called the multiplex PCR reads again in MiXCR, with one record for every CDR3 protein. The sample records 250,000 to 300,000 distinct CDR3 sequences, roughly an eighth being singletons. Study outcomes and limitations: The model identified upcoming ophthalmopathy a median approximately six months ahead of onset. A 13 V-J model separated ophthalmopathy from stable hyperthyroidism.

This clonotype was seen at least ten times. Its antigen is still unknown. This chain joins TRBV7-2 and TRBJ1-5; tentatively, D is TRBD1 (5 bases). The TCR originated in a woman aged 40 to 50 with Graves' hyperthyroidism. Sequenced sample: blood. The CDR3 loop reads CASSLAGAGQPQHF. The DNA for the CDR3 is TGTGCCAGCAGCTTAGCAGGGGCTGGTCAGCCCCAGCATTTT.